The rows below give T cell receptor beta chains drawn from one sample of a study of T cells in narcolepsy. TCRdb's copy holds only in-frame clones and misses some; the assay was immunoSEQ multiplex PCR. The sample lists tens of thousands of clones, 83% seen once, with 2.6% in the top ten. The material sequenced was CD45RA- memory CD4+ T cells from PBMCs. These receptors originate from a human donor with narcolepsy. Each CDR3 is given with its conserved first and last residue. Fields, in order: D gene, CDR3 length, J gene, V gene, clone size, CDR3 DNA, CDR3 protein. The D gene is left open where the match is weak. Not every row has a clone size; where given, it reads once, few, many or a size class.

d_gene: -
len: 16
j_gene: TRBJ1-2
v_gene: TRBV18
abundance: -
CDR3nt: TGTGCCAGCTCACCAACAGCCCAACGGGGTAACTATGGCTACACCTTC
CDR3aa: CASSPTAQRGNYGYTF

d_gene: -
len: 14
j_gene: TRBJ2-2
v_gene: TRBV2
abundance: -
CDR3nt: TGTGCCAGCCGTCTCCGATCAGAAACCGGGGAGCTGTTTTTT
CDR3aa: CASRLRSETGELFF

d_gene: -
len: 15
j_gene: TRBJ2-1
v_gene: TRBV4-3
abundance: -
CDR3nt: TGCGCCAGCAGCATGCAGCTTAGCTCCTACAATGAGCAGTTCTTC
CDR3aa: CASSMQLSSYNEQFF

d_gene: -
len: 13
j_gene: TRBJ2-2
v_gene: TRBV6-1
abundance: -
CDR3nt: TGTGCCACGGATGAGGTTGGCACCGGGGAGCTGTTTTTT
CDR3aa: CATDEVGTGELFF

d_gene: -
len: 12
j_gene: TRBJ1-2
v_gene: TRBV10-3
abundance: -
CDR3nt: TGTGCCATCAGTGGGGGAGACTATGGCTACACCTTC
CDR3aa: CAISGGDYGYTF

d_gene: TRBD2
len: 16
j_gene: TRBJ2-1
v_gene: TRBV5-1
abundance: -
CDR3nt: TGCGCCAGCAGCAGAACCGGGACTAGCGGGGGGGCCGAGCAGTTCTTC
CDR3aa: CASSRTGTSGGAEQFF

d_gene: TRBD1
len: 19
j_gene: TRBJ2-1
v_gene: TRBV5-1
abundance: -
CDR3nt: TGCGCCAGCAGCTTAAAAACTCGCGTAGGACAGGGGAGCTTAAATGAGCAGTTCTTC
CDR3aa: CASSLKTRVGQGSLNEQFF

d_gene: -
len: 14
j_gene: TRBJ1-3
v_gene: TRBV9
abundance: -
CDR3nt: TGTGCCAGCAGCGCCCGAGGATCTGGAAACACCATATATTTT
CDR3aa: CASSARGSGNTIYF

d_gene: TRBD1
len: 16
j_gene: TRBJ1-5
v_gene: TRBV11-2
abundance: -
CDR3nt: TGTGCCAGCACCTGGCAAGGGACAGTCATTCATCAGCCCCAGCATTTT
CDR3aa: CASTWQGTVIHQPQHF

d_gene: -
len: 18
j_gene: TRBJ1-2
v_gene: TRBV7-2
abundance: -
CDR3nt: TGTGCCAGCAGCTTAGGGCCCCCTGACAGGTTAATTAACTATGGCTACACCTTC
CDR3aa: CASSLGPPDRLINYGYTF

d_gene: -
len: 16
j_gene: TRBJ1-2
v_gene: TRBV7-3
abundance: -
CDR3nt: TGTGCCAGCAGCTTAAATAATAACAGGGAGTTGTATGGCTACACCTTC
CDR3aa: CASSLNNNRELYGYTF

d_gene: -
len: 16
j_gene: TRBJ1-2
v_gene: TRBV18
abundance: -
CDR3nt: TGTGCCAGCTCATCAACAGGCTCCAGGGAATACTATGGCTACACCTTC
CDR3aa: CASSSTGSREYYGYTF

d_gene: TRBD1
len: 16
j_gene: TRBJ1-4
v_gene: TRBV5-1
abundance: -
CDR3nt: TGCGCCAGCAGCCCCGGGACAGCGGCTAAGAATGAAAAACTGTTTTTT
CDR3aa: CASSPGTAAKNEKLFF

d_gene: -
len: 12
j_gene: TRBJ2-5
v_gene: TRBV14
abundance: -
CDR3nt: TGTGCCAGCAGCCAAGCTTGGGAGACCCAGTACTTC
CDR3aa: CASSQAWETQYF

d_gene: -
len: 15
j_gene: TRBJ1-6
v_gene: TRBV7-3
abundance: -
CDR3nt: TGTGCCAGCAGCTCCCATGGGGCCTATAATTCACCCCTCCACTTT
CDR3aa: CASSSHGAYNSPLHF

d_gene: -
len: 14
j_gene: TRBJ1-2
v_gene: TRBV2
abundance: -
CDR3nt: TGTGCCAGCAGTGAAAAAGGGTCACACTATGGCTACACCTTC
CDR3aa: CASSEKGSHYGYTF

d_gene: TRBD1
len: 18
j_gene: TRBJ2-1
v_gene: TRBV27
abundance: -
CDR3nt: TGTGCCAGCAGTTTCACGCGACCTGGCAGGGGGAATTACAATGAGCAGTTCTTC
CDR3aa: CASSFTRPGRGNYNEQFF

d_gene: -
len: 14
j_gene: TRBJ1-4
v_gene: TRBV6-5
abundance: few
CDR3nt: TGTGCCAGCAGTCCAGGACGTATCAGTGAAAAACTGTTTTTT
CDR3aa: CASSPGRISEKLFF

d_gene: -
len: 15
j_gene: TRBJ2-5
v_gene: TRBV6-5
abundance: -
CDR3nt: TGTGCCAGCAGTTACTCGGTCTCAAATCAAGAGACCCAGTACTTC
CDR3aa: CASSYSVSNQETQYF

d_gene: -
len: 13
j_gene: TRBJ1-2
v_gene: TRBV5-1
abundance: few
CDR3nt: TGCGCCAGCAGCTTAAGGACAGAGTATGGCTACACCTTC
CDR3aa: CASSLRTEYGYTF

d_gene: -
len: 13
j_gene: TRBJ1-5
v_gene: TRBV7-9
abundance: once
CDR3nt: TGTGCCAGCAGCTTAGGACAGAATCAGCCCCAGCATTTT
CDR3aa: CASSLGQNQPQHF

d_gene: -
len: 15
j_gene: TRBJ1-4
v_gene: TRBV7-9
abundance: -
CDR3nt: TGTGCCAGCAGCTCCTCCGGGAGTTCTAATGAAAAACTGTTTTTT
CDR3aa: CASSSSGSSNEKLFF